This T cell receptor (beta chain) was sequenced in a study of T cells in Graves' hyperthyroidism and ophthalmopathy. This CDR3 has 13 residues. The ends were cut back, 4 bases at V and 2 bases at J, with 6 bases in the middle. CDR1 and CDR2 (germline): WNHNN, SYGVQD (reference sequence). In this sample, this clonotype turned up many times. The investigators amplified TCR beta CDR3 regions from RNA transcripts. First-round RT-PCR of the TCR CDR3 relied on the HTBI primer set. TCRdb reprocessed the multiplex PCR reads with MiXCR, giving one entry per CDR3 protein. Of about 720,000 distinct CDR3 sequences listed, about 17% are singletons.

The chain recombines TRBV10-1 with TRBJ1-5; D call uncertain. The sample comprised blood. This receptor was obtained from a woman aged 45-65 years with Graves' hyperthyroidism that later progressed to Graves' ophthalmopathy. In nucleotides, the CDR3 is TGCGCCAGCAGTGCCTGGGGCAATCAGCCCCAGCATTTT. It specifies CASSAWGNQPQHF.